One sample yielded the 5 T cell receptor beta chains listed below, sequenced in a study of blood T cell repertoires in COVID-19. TCRdb's table, derived via immunoSEQ multiplex PCR, lists solely in-frame clones and lacks some. The sample has 250,000 to 350,000 clones, roughly 86% seen once. Source material: peripheral blood. These receptors originate from a woman aged 30 to 39 with COVID-19, enrolled during active disease.

This chain connects TRBV5-4 to TRBJ1-4; no reliable D call. The V gene lost 4 bases and the J gene lost 6 bases, with 16 bases spanning the gap. CDR1 SGHNT and CDR2 YYREEE come from the germline V gene (reference sequence). CDR3 length: 15 residues. CDR3: CASSRSGIGYEKLFF. DNA of the CDR3: TGTGCCAGCAGCCGCTCGGGAATTGGGTATGAAAAACTGTTTTTT.

The rearrangement uses TRBV27 and TRBJ2-1, with 8 bases aligning to TRBD2. The CDR3 contains 15 residues. V lost 4 bases, J lost 9 bases, and 11 bases stayed unmatched. Per germline, CDR1 MNHEY and CDR2 SMNVEV (reference sequence). CDR3 nucleotides: TGTGCCAGCAGTTCCCGCCTCGGGCGGGAGGCTGAGCAGTTCTTC. Its translation: CASSSRLGREAEQFF.

The chain uses TRBV4-2 and TRBJ2-7; possibly TRBD2 for D (6 bases). The ends were cut back, 1 base at V and 5 bases at J, with 21 bases in the middle. Germline V lookup: CDR1 LGHNA, CDR2 YNFKEQ. This CDR3 region has 17 residues. Here the CDR3 DNA reads TGTGCCAGCAGCCAAGCGTCGTTAGGAGGGAGTCGACACGAGCAGTACTTC. Its translation is CASSQASLGGSRHEQYF.

V and J are TRBV3-1 (or the pseudogene TRBV3-2) and TRBJ2-1; 10 nucleotides line up with TRBD2. This CDR3 contains 14 residues. CDR1 and CDR2 from the germline V gene are LGHDT and YNNKEL (reference sequence). Unmatched junction bases numbered 4, after V lost 6 bases and J lost 5 bases. The DNA of the CDR3 is TGTGCCAGCAGGAGGCTAGCGGGAGACAATGAGCAGTTCTTC. It specifies CASRRLAGDNEQFF.

The chain uses TRBV10-1 and TRBJ2-7, with 11 bases fitting TRBD2. The CDR3 totals 14 residues. The germline gives CDR1 WNHNN, CDR2 SYGVQD (reference sequence). Germline trimming cut 4 bases from V and 2 bases from J; bases unmatched to any gene: 1. CDR3 sequence (DNA): TGCGCCAGCAGTGGACTAGCGGGAACCTACGAGCAGTACTTC. It translates to CASSGLAGTYEQYF.